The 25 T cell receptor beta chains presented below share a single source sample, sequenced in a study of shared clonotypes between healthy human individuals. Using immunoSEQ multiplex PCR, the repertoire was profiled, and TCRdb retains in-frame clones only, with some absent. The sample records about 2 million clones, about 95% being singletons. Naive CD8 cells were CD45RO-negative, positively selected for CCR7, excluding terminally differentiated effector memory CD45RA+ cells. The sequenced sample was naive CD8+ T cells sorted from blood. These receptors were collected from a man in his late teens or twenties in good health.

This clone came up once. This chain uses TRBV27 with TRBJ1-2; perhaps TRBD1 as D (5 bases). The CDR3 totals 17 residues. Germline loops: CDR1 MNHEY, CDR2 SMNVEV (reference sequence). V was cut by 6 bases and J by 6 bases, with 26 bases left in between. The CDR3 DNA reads TGTGCCAGCAGCCTATTAGGTCGCCAGGGCATGCGGGATGGCTACACCTTC. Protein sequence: CASSLLGRQGMRDGYTF.

This chain's CDR3 is CASSLGDRGLEEQFF. CDR3 coding DNA: TGTGCCAGCAGTTTGGGGGACAGGGGGCTTGAGGAGCAGTTCTTC. The V gene is TRBV28, the J gene TRBJ2-1; 12 positions agree with TRBD1. V lost 3 bases and J lost 10; bases outside the gene matches: 7. The germline gives CDR1 MDHEN, CDR2 SYDVKM. This CDR3 is 15 amino acids long.

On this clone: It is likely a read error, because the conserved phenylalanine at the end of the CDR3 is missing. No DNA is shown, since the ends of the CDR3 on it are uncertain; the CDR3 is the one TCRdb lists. CDR3: CASSYWRQPGPL. V and J are TRBV11-3 and TRBJ1-2. Inclusive of both ends, the CDR3 amounts to 12 amino acids. CDR1 and CDR2 from the germline V gene are SGHNT and YENEEA.

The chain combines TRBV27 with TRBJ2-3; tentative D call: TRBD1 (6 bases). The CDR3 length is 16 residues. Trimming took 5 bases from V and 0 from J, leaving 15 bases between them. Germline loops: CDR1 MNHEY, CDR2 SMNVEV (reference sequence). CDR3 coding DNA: TGTGCCAGCAGTCCCGACAGGTTCCCTAGCACAGATACGCAGTATTTT. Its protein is CASSPDRFPSTDTQYF.

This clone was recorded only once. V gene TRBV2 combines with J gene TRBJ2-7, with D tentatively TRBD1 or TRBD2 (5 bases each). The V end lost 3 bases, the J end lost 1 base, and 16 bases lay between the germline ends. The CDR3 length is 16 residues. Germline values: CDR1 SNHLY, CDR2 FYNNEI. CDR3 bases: TGTGCCAGCAGTGATAGGGAGAGGGGAAGGTCCTACGAGCAGTACTTC. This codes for CASSDRERGRSYEQYF.

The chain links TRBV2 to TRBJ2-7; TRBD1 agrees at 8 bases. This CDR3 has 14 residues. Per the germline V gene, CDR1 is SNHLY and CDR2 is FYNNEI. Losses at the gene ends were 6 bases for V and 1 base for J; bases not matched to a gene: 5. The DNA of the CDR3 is TGTGCCAGCAGCACAGGGGGTGGGTCCTACGAGCAGTACTTC. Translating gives CASSTGGGSYEQYF. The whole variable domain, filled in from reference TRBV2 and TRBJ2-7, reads EPEVTQTPSHQVTQMGQEVILRCVPISNHLYFYWYRQILGQKVEFLVSFYNNEISEKSEIFDDQFSVERPDGSNFTLKIRSTKLEDSAMYFCASSTGGGSYEQYFGPGTRLTVT.

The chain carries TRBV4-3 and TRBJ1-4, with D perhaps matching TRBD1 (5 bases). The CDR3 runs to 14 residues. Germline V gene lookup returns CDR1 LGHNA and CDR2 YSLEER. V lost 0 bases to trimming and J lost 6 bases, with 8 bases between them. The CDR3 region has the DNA TGCGCCAGCAGCCAAGATTGGGGGGATGAAAAACTGTTTTTT. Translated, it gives CASSQDWGDEKLFF.

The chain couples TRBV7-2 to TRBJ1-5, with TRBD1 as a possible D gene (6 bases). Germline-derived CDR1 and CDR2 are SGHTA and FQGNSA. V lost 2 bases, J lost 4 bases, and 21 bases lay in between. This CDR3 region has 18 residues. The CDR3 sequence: CASSLRGTGDRLNQPQHF. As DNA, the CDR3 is TGTGCCAGCAGCTTAAGGGGGACGGGCGATAGGTTGAATCAGCCCCAGCATTTT. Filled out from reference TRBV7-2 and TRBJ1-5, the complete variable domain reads GAGVSQSPSNKVTEKGKDVELRCDPISGHTALYWYRQSLGQGLEFLIYFQGNSAPDKSGLPSDRFSAERTGGSVSTLTIQRTQQEDSAVYLCASSLRGTGDRLNQPQHFGDGTRLSIL.

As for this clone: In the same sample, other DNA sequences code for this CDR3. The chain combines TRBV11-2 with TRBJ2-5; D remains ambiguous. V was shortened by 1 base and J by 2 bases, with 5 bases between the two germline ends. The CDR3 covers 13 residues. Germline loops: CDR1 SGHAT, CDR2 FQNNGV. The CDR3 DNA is TGTGCCAGCAGCTTAGGGGGACAAGAGACCCAGTACTTC. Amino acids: CASSLGGQETQYF.

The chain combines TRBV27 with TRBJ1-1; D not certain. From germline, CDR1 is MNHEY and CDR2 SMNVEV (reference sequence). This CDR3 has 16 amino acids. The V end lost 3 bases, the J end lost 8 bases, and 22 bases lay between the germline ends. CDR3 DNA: TGTGCCAGCAGTTTCAGGTCCCCCCCTCCCCTGACGGAAGCTTTCTTT. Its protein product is CASSFRSPPPLTEAFF.

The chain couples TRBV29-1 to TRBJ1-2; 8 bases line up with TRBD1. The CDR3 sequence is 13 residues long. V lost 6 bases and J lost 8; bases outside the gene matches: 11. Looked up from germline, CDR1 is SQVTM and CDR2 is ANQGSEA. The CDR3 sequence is CSVLGQGARGYTF. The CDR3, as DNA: TGCAGCGTGTTGGGGCAGGGGGCGAGGGGCTACACCTTC.

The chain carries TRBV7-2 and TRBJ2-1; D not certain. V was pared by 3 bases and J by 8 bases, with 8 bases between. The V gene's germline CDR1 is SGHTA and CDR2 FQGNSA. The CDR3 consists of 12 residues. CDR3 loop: CASSLPGYEQFF. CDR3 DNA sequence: TGTGCCAGCAGCTTGCCGGGCTATGAGCAGTTCTTC.

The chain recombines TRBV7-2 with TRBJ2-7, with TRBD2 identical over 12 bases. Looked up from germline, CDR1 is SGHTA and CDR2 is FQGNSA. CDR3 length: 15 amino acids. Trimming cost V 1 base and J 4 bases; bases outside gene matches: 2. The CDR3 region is CASSLGTSGGYEQYF. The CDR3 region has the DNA TGTGCCAGCAGCTTAGGAACTAGCGGGGGGTACGAGCAGTACTTC.

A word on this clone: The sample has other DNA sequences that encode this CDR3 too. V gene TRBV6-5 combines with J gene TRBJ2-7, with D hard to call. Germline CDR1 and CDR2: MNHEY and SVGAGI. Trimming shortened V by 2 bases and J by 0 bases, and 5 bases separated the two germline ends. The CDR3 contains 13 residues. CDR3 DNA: TGTGCCAGCAGTTACAGGGCCTCCTACGAGCAGTACTTC. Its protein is CASSYRASYEQYF.

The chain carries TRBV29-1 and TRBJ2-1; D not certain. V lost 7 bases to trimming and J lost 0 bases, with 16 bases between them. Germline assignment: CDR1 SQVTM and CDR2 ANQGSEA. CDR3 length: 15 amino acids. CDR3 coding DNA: TGCAGCGCCCGACCATTAGAGTTCTCCTACAATGAGCAGTTCTTC. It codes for CSARPLEFSYNEQFF.

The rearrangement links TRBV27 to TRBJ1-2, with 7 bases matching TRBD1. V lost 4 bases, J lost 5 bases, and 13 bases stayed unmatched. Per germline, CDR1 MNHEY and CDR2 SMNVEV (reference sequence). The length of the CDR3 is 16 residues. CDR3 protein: CASSSGTVSLPYGYTF. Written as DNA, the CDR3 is TGTGCCAGCAGTTCCGGGACAGTCAGCCTTCCTTATGGCTACACCTTC.

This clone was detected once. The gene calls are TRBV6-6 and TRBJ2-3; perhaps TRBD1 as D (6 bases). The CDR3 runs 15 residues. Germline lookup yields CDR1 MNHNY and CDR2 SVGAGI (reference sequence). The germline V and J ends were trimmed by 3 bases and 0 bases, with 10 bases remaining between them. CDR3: CASSYLQGSTDTQYF. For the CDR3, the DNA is TGTGCCAGCAGTTATCTCCAGGGGAGCACAGATACGCAGTATTTT.

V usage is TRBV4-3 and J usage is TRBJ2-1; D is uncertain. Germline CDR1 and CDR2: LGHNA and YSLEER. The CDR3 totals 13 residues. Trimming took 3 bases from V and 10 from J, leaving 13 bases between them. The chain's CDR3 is CASSQALFWEQFF. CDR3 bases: TGCGCCAGCAGCCAGGCCCTTTTTTGGGAGCAGTTCTTC.

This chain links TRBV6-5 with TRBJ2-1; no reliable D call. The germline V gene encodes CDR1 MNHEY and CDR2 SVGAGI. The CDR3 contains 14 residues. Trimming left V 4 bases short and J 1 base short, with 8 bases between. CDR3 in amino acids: CASSSVGSYNEQFF. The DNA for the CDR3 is TGTGCCAGCAGTTCTGTGGGATCCTACAATGAGCAGTTCTTC.

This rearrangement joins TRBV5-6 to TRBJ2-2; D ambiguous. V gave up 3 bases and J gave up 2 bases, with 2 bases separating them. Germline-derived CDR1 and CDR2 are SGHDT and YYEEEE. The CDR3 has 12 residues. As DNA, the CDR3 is TGTGCCAGCAGCTCCAACACCGGGGAGCTGTTTTTT. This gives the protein CASSSNTGELFF.

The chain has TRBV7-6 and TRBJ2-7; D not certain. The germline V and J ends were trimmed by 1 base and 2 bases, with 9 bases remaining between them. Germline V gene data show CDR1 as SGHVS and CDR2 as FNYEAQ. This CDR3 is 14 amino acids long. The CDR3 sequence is CASSLEHTTYEQYF. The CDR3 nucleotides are TGTGCCAGCAGCTTAGAACACACTACCTACGAGCAGTACTTC.

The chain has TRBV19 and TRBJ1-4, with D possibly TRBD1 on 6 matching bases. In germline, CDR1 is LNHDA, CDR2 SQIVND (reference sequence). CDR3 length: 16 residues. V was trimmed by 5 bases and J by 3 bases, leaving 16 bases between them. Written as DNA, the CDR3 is TGTGCCAGTAGTTTCTCTCGAGGGGGGGCTAATGAAAAACTGTTTTTT. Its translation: CASSFSRGGANEKLFF.

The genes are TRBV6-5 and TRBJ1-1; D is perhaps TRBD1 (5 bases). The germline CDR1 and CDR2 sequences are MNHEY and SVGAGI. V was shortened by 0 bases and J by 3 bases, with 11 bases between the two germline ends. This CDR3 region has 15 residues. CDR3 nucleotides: TGTGCCAGCAGTTACTCCTCGGGGGGGGACACTGAAGCTTTCTTT. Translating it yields CASSYSSGGDTEAFF.

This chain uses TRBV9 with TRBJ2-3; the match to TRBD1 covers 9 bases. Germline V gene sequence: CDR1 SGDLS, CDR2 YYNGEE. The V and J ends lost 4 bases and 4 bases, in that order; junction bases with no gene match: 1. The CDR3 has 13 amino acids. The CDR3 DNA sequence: TGTGCCAGCAGCACAGGGGGCGCAGATACGCAGTATTTT. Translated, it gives CASSTGGADTQYF.

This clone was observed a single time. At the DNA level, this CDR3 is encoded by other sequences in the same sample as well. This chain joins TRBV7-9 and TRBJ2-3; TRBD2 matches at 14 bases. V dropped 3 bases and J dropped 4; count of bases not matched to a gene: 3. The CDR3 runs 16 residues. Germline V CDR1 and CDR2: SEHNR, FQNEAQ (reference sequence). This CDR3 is CASSLGLAGVADTQYF. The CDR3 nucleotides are TGTGCCAGCAGCTTGGGACTAGCGGGAGTCGCAGATACGCAGTATTTT.